What follows is one TCR beta chain and its context. Its specific antigen is unknown. Base qualities were left out, and no much larger clone turns up one base away. CDR3 length: 13 amino acids, cysteine to phenylalanine. Solely the CDR3 DNA is kept, with 39 bases framed from the first base. Per the germline V gene, SGHDN is the CDR1 and FVKESK is the CDR2. V sheds 4 bases and J sheds 6 bases, leaving 13 bases between their ends. The sample belongs to a study of T cell changes during pregnancy in multiple sclerosis (dated by TCRdb to about 2019). A note on the overall study: The study examined how the T cell repertoire changed over the course of pregnancy in women with multiple sclerosis.

The library relied on the immunoSEQ multiplex PCR assay. Drawn from immuneACCESS, this table holds only the in-frame rearrangements with V and J called that TCRdb kept. Clones are partly lost; checked studies trace under half to an unresolved V gene and leave the rest unexplained. The sample table contains roughly 93,000 clones; only one count was recorded for around 93% of them. The top ten clones comprise 0.85% to 0.95% of the sample. The sequence links TRBV14 to TRBJ2-7, with an unclear D gene assignment. The clonotype originates from a female donor with multiple sclerosis, enrolled in a pregnancy study. The source was peripheral blood, collected before pregnancy. The nucleotide sequence is given as TGTGCCAGCAGCCTCATCAAGACAAGCGAGCAGTACTTC. Its amino acids are CASSLIKTSEQYF. Extended through the reference TRBV14 and TRBJ2-7 proteins, this CDR3 yields the full variable domain: EAGVTQFPSHSVIEKGQTVTLRCDPISGHDNLYWYRRVMGKEIKFLLHFVKESKQDESGMPNNRFLAERTGGTYSTLKVQPAELEDSGVYFCASSLIKTSEQYFGPGTRLTVT.